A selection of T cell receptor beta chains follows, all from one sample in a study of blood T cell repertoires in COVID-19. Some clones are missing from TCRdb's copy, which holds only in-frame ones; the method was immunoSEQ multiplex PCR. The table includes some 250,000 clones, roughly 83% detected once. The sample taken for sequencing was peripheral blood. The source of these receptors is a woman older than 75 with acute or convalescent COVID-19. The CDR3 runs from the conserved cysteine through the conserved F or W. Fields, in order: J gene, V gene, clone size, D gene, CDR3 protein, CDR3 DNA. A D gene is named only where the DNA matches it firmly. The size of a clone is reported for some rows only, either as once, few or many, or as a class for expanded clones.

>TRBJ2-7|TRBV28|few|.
CASSFPRMGTLDSYEQYF
TGTGCCAGCAGTTTTCCCCGGATGGGGACACTAGACTCCTACGAGCAGTACTTC
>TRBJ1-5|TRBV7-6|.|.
CASSTDSLWGPQHF
TGTGCCAGCAGCACGGACAGCCTGTGGGGGCCCCAGCATTTT
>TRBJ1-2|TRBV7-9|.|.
CASSFNSNNYGYTF
TGTGCCAGCAGCTTCAACAGCAATAACTATGGCTACACCTTC
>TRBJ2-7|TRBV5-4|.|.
CASSYLGALSSYEQYF
TGTGCCAGCAGCTATCTTGGGGCGTTGAGCTCCTACGAGCAGTACTTC
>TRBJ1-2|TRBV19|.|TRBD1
CASSVGLGQGDVGYTF
TGTGCCAGTAGTGTGGGACTGGGACAGGGAGACGTCGGCTACACCTTC
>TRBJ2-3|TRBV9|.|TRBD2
CASSPTSIYTDTQYF
TGTGCCAGCAGCCCGACTAGCATATACACAGATACGCAGTATTTT
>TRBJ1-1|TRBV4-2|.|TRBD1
CASSQPTGGLNTEAFF
TGTGCCAGCAGCCAGCCCACAGGGGGCCTGAACACTGAAGCTTTCTTT
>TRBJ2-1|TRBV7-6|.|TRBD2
CASSFSGGRSTYNEQFF
TGTGCCAGCAGCTTCAGCGGGGGAAGGTCCACATACAATGAGCAGTTCTTC
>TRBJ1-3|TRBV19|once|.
CASSHSTGTLSGNTIYF
TGTGCCAGTAGTCACTCCACCGGGACACTTTCTGGAAACACCATATATTTT
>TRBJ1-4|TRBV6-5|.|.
CASSPDASREKLFF
TGTGCCAGCAGTCCTGACGCCTCGAGGGAAAAACTGTTTTTT
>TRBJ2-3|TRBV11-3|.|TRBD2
CASSITFGLAGSTDTQYF
TGTGCCAGCAGCATCACCTTCGGACTAGCGGGGAGCACAGATACGCAGTATTTT
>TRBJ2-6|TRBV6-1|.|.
CASSETPGASGANVLTF
TGTGCCAGCAGTGAGACCCCAGGGGCCAGTGGGGCCAACGTCCTGACTTTC
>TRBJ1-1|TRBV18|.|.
CASSPAGGTEAFF
TGTGCCAGCTCACCAGCAGGTGGAACTGAAGCTTTCTTT
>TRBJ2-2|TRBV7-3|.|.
CASSLTGAQTGELFF
TGTGCCAGCAGCTTAACAGGGGCTCAGACCGGGGAGCTGTTTTTT
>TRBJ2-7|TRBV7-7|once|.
CASSSTGRAEQYF
TGTGCTAGCAGCTCCACAGGCAGGGCCGAGCAGTACTTC
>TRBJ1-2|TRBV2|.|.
CASSEHDEGYGYTF
TGTGCCAGCAGTGAACACGACGAGGGCTATGGCTACACCTTC
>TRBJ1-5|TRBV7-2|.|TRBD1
CASSLGQGGGLPQHF
TGTGCCAGCAGCCTCGGACAGGGGGGTGGGTTGCCCCAGCATTTT
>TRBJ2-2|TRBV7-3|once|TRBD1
CASSTGENTGELFF
TGTGCCAGCAGTACAGGGGAGAACACCGGGGAGCTGTTTTTT
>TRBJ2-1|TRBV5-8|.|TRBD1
CASSDKTGVYNEQFF
TGTGCCAGCAGCGACAAGACAGGGGTCTACAATGAGCAGTTCTTC
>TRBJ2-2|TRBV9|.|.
CASSAERLGAVGELFF
TGTGCCAGCAGCGCTGAGAGATTAGGGGCTGTCGGGGAGCTGTTTTTT
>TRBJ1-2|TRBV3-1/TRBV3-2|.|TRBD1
CASSNRGSYGYTF
TGTGCCAGCAGTAACAGGGGGTCCTATGGCTACACCTTC
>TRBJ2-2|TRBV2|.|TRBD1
CARSRTGGAGELFF
TGTGCCAGATCCCGGACAGGGGGTGCCGGGGAGCTGTTTTTT
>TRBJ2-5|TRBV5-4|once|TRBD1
CASSPGTVQETQYF
TGTGCCAGCAGCCCAGGGACAGTCCAAGAGACCCAGTACTTC
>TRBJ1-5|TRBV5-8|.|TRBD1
CASSSPGTGANQPQHF
TGTGCCAGCAGTTCACCCGGGACAGGGGCAAATCAGCCCCAGCATTTT
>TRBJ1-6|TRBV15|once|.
CATAPQGRSPLHF
TGTGCCACCGCCCCTCAGGGCCGATCACCCCTCCACTTT
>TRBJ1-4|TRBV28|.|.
CASSLSPEGREKLFF
TGTGCCAGCAGTTTATCGCCGGAGGGTCGTGAAAAACTGTTTTTT
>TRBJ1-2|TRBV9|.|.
CASSGRTGYGYTF
TGTGCCAGCAGCGGCCGCACGGGCTATGGCTACACCTTC
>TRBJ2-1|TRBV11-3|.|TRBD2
CASSPGSSGGPSYNEQFF
TGTGCCAGCAGCCCCGGCTCTAGCGGGGGGCCCTCTTACAATGAGCAGTTCTTC
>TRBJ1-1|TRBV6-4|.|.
CASSDNRGTEAFF
TGTGCCAGCAGTGACAATAGGGGGACTGAAGCTTTCTTT
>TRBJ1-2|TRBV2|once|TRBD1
CASSEASGQGLTF
TGTGCCAGCAGTGAAGCCTCGGGACAGGGGCTAACCTTC
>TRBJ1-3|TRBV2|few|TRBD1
CASNRGPSSGNTIYF
TGTGCCAGCAACAGGGGCCCTTCCTCTGGAAACACCATATATTTT
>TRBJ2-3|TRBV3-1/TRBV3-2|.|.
CASSPRLSTDTQYF
TGTGCCAGCAGCCCTAGACTGAGCACAGATACGCAGTATTTT
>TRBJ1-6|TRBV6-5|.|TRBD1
CASSPDRVNSPLHF
TGTGCCAGCAGCCCAGACAGGGTAAACTCACCCCTCCACTTT
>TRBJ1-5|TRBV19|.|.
CASSIRQGGQPQHF
TGTGCCAGTAGTATACGGCAGGGTGGGCAGCCCCAGCATTTT
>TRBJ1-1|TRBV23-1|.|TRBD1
CALNRDRSPEAFF
TGCGCTCTGAACCGGGACAGATCACCTGAAGCTTTCTTT
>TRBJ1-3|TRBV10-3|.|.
CATGGTGSSGNTIYF
TGTGCCACCGGCGGTACAGGGAGCTCTGGAAACACCATATATTTT
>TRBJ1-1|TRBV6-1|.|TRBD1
CASSEGTGDRTEAFF
TGTGCCAGCAGTGAGGGGACAGGGGATAGGACTGAAGCTTTCTTT
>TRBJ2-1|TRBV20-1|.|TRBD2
CSATGGTEQFF
TGCAGTGCCACCGGGGGGACTGAGCAGTTCTTC
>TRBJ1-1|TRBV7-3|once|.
CASSLTRLNTEAFF
TGTGCCAGCAGCTTAACCAGGCTTAACACTGAAGCTTTCTTT
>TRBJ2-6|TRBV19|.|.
CASSIWGRGGSGANVLTF
TGTGCCAGTAGTATATGGGGCAGGGGAGGGTCTGGGGCCAACGTCCTGACTTTC
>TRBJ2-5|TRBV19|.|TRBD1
CASSIGTGRETQYF
TGTGCCAGTAGTATAGGGACAGGGAGGGAGACCCAGTACTTC
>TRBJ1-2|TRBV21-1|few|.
CASSKDRASGGFGYTF
TGTGCCAGCAGCAAGGACAGGGCCTCCGGAGGGTTTGGCTACACCTTC
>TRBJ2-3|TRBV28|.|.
CASRGKSTDTQYF
TGTGCCAGCAGGGGCAAAAGCACAGATACGCAGTATTTT
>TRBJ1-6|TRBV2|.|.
CASSPSGGGESPLHF
TGTGCCAGCAGCCCTTCGGGGGGAGGAGAATCACCCCTCCACTTT
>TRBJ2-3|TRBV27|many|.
CASTRGGADTQYF
TGTGCCAGCACCCGAGGGGGGGCCGATACGCAGTATTTT
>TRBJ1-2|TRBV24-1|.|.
CATSDPTTGDYGYTF
TGTGCCACCAGTGATCCCACGACAGGAGACTATGGCTACACCTTC
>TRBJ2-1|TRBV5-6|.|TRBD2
CASSPLAGGLYNEQFF
TGTGCCAGCAGCCCCTTAGCGGGGGGCCTCTACAATGAGCAGTTCTTC
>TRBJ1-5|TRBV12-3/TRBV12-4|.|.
CASSINRNQPQHF
TGTGCCAGCAGTATAAACAGGAATCAGCCCCAGCATTTT
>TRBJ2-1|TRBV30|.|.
CAWQGGQNNEQFF
TGTGCCTGGCAGGGGGGACAAAACAATGAGCAGTTCTTC
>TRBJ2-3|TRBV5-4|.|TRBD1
CASSLEDRVMGTQYF
TGTGCCAGCAGCTTGGAGGACAGGGTAATGGGTACGCAGTATTTT
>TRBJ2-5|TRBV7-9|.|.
CASSQPLGVQETQYF
TGTGCCAGCAGCCAACCGCTAGGGGTCCAAGAGACCCAGTACTTC
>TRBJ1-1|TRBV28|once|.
CASSLWAGALGTEAFF
TGTGCCAGCAGTTTATGGGCGGGGGCGCTGGGCACTGAAGCTTTCTTT